This entry lists 30 T cell receptor beta chains sequenced from one sample in a study of cytomegalovirus exposure and HLA in healthy donors. Using immunoSEQ multiplex PCR, the repertoire was profiled, and TCRdb retains in-frame clones only, with some absent. The sample comprises over 150,000 clones, 86% of which are singletons, and roughly 5.7% rests with the top ten. What was sequenced was PBMCs. These TCRs come from a woman in her 30s in good health and CMV-seronegative.

This clone came up once. V is TRBV28 and J is TRBJ2-1; D is uncertain. The CDR3 covers 17 residues. Trimming removed 5 bases from V and 5 bases from J, with 22 bases in between. Germline lookup yields CDR1 MDHEN and CDR2 SYDVKM. CDR3 in DNA: TGTGCCAGCAGTCCCAGGCGTGTTCGACCTAAAGACAATGAGCAGTTCTTC. Protein sequence: CASSPRRVRPKDNEQFF.

J is TRBJ2-1 and V is TRBV27; TRBD1 might be the D (5 bases). Germline V gives CDR1 MNHEY, CDR2 SMNVEV (reference sequence). V shed 4 bases and J shed 10 bases, with 14 bases lying between them. The CDR3 totals 13 residues. The CDR3 bases are TGTGCCAGCAGTTCTGATGGGGCGTGGGAGCAGTTCTTC. It specifies CASSSDGAWEQFF.

The chain has TRBV18 and TRBJ1-5, with no clear D. This CDR3 is built from 15 residues. Germline V CDR1 and CDR2: KGHSH, LQKENI. The V end was cut by 6 bases, the J end by 0 bases, with 12 bases between. The CDR3 DNA reads as TGTGCCAGCTCGGAATGGAGGGCTAGCAATCAGCCCCAGCATTTT. Its protein is CASSEWRASNQPQHF.

This chain uses TRBV12-5 with TRBJ1-5, with 7 bases matching TRBD1. The CDR3 is 19 amino acids. With V trimmed by 3 bases and J by 5 bases, 19 bases remained unmatched. Germline CDR1 and CDR2: LGHNT and FRNRAP. CDR3 in DNA: TGTGCTAGTGGTTTCTCCCTAGAAAGGGGGCATCCGGGGGATCAGCCCCAGCATTTT. This encodes CASGFSLERGHPGDQPQHF. Based on the CDR3 plus reference TRBV12-5 and TRBJ1-5, the full variable domain is DARVTQTPRHKVTEMGQEVTMRCQPILGHNTVFWYRQTMMQGLELLAYFRNRAPLDDSGMPKDRFSAEMPDATLATLKIQPSEPRDSAVYFCASGFSLERGHPGDQPQHFGDGTRLSIL.

The chain recombines TRBV27 with TRBJ1-1, with no clear D. CDR3 length: 17 residues. Trimming took off 0 bases at V and 7 bases at J, with 21 bases between the two ends. Germline-derived CDR1 and CDR2 are MNHEY and SMNVEV (reference sequence). Here the CDR3 reads CASSLSSWSGGESEAFF. DNA of the CDR3: TGTGCCAGCAGTTTATCGTCGTGGTCCGGCGGTGAGAGTGAAGCTTTCTTT.

J is TRBJ2-7 and V is TRBV2; 14 bases are shared with TRBD2. The CDR3 extends over 15 amino acids. V shed 5 bases and J 7 bases; nucleotides not matched to a gene: 7. Germline V gene data show CDR1 as SNHLY and CDR2 as FYNNEI. In DNA form, the CDR3 reads TGTGCCAGCAGTAATAGGACTAGCGGGAGGTGGGAGCAGTACTTC. Its protein product is CASSNRTSGRWEQYF. Looking up the rest from reference TRBV2 and TRBJ2-7 gives the full variable domain: EPEVTQTPSHQVTQMGQEVILRCVPISNHLYFYWYRQILGQKVEFLVSFYNNEISEKSEIFDDQFSVERPDGSNFTLKIRSTKLEDSAMYFCASSNRTSGRWEQYFGPGTRLTVT.

This clone appeared a few times. The gene calls are TRBV5-1 and TRBJ1-4; possibly TRBD1 for D (5 bases). The germline V gene encodes CDR1 SGHRS and CDR2 YFSETQ. The germline V and J ends were trimmed by 0 bases and 8 bases, with 11 bases remaining between them. CDR3 size: 14 residues. CDR3 residues: CASSLELGTEKLFF. The DNA of the CDR3 is TGCGCCAGCAGCTTGGAGTTGGGGACGGAAAAACTGTTTTTT.

This chain uses TRBV6-1 with TRBJ2-7, with a tentative D call TRBD2 (6 bases). The V and J ends lost 4 bases and 3 bases respectively, with 13 bases between them. Per the germline V gene, CDR1 is MNHNS and CDR2 is SASEGT. The CDR3 has 14 residues. CDR3 DNA sequence: TGTGCCAGCAGTGTAACGGGGGAGCTCTACGAGCAGTACTTC. It is translated as CASSVTGELYEQYF.

V gene TRBV7-6 combines with J gene TRBJ2-5; the D is unclear. This CDR3 region has 15 residues. The V gene lost 5 bases and the J gene lost 1 base, with 14 bases spanning the gap. Germline V gives CDR1 SGHVS, CDR2 FNYEAQ. CDR3 coding DNA: TGTGCCAGCAGCCCCCCCTCCAGGTTCCAAGAGACCCAGTACTTC. It encodes CASSPPSRFQETQYF. Variable domain in full (rest from reference TRBV7-6 and TRBJ2-5): GAGVSQSPRYKVTKRGQDVALRCDPISGHVSLYWYRQALGQGPEFLTYFNYEAQQDKSGLPNDRFSAERPEGSISTLTIQRTEQRDSAMYRCASSPPSRFQETQYFGPGTRLLVL.

The chain couples TRBV4-2 to TRBJ2-1; possible D gene TRBD1, 7 bases. The germline V and J ends were trimmed by 0 bases and 3 bases, with 9 bases remaining between them. The CDR3 contains 15 residues. CDR1 and CDR2 from the germline V gene are LGHNA and YNFKEQ. CDR3 nucleotides: TGTGCCAGCAGCCAAGACAGGGGGGTCTACAATGAGCAGTTCTTC. This sequence encodes CASSQDRGVYNEQFF.

For the CDR3, the DNA is TGTGCCAGCAGCTTTCCCAGACAAGAGACCCAGTACTTC. Protein: CASSFPRQETQYF. This chain uses TRBV7-9 with TRBJ2-5; no definite D call. The germline CDR1 and CDR2 sequences are SEHNR and FQNEAQ (reference sequence). Trimming took 3 bases from V and 2 from J, leaving 7 bases between them. The CDR3 totals 13 residues.

The chain uses TRBV19 and TRBJ1-5; no clear D. Germline V gene sequence: CDR1 LNHDA, CDR2 SQIVND (reference sequence). The CDR3 has 13 amino acids. With 4 bases removed from V and 4 bases from J, the gap between germline ends came to 8 bases. CDR3 bases: TGTGCCAGTAGTACGCCCTTGAATCAGCCCCAGCATTTT. Translation: CASSTPLNQPQHF.

Points on this clone: Other nucleotide sequences in the sample specify the same CDR3. The rearrangement links TRBV27 to TRBJ2-7; D is unclear. V was clipped by 5 bases and J by 0 bases, with 5 bases between them. Germline V gene sequence: CDR1 MNHEY, CDR2 SMNVEV (reference sequence). This CDR3 comprises 12 residues. The CDR3 sequence: CASSPPSYEQYF. The CDR3 DNA reads as TGTGCCAGCAGTCCACCCTCCTACGAGCAGTACTTC.

The chain has TRBV4-1 and TRBJ2-7; D is ambiguous. CDR1 MGHRA and CDR2 YSYEKL come from the germline V gene. This CDR3 is 15 amino acids long. Deletions cut 1 base from V and 2 bases from J, with 12 bases between. The CDR3 protein is CASSQAPDKAYEQYF. CDR3 bases: TGCGCCAGCAGCCAAGCCCCCGACAAAGCCTACGAGCAGTACTTC.

V gene TRBV2 combines with J gene TRBJ1-1; possibly TRBD1 for D (6 bases). This CDR3 is built from 11 residues. Germline assignment: CDR1 SNHLY and CDR2 FYNNEI. Trimming took 7 bases from V and 6 from J, leaving 9 bases between them. CDR3 protein: CASIGGAEAFF. Written as DNA, the CDR3 is TGTGCCAGCATTGGGGGCGCTGAAGCTTTCTTT.

CDR3 nucleotide sequence: TGTGCCAGCAGTTTATCTACCATGTCGGGAGTAGGCGAGCAGTACTTC. It specifies CASSLSTMSGVGEQYF. The chain links TRBV28 to TRBJ2-7, with a possible D match to TRBD2 (6 bases). The germline CDR1 and CDR2 sequences are MDHEN and SYDVKM. Trimming took off 1 base at V and 6 bases at J, with 19 bases between the two ends. There are 16 residues in the CDR3.

This clone was seen just once. The chain couples TRBV7-9 to TRBJ2-7; D might be TRBD1 or TRBD2, each matching 5 bases. The CDR3 extends over 14 amino acids. Germline lookup yields CDR1 SEHNR and CDR2 FQNEAQ (reference sequence). V lost 4 bases, J lost 5 bases, and 15 bases lay in between. CDR3 coding DNA: TGTGCCAGCAGCTCGTCGGGGACGTCCCACGAGCAGTACTTC. Translation gives CASSSSGTSHEQYF.

The rearrangement joins TRBV6-5 to TRBJ2-3; TRBD2 matches 11 bases. Germline assignment: CDR1 MNHEY and CDR2 SVGAGI. The CDR3 loop spans 15 amino acids. Trimming removed 6 bases from V and 4 bases from J; junction bases left unmatched: 6. This CDR3 reads CASRYTSGSADTQYF. The DNA for the CDR3 is TGTGCCAGCAGGTACACTAGCGGGAGCGCAGATACGCAGTATTTT.

CDR3 amino acids: CASSLGGRNTEAFF. The DNA of the CDR3 is TGTGCCAGCAGTTTAGGGGGAAGGAACACTGAAGCTTTCTTT. The chain combines TRBV27 with TRBJ1-1; D possibly corresponds to TRBD1 (5 bases). Germline CDR1 and CDR2: MNHEY and SMNVEV (reference sequence). V was cut by 2 bases and J by 1 base, with 8 bases left in between. The CDR3 contains 14 residues.

This chain uses TRBV30 with TRBJ1-2; D remains unclear. The CDR3 extends over 12 amino acids. The V gene's germline CDR1 is GTSNPN and CDR2 SVGIG (reference sequence). V was clipped by 3 bases and J by 1 base, with 6 bases between them. The chain's CDR3 is CAWRTGNYGYTF. The CDR3, as DNA: TGTGCCTGGAGAACGGGTAACTATGGCTACACCTTC.

In its sample, this clone was seen a few times. The CDR3 is CASSLLATNEKLFF. CDR3 DNA sequence: TGTGCCAGCAGCCTCCTAGCAACTAATGAAAAACTGTTTTTT. The V and J genes are TRBV7-8 and TRBJ1-4; D call uncertain. The CDR3 consists of 14 residues. Trimming shortened V by 5 bases and J by 0 bases, and 7 bases separated the two germline ends. CDR1 is SGHVS and CDR2 is FQNEAQ in the germline V gene.

J is TRBJ2-2 and V is TRBV2; 11 bases are shared with TRBD2. The trim removed 5 bases at V and 6 bases at J, leaving 5 bases unmatched. The germline CDR1 and CDR2 sequences are SNHLY and FYNNEI. This CDR3 is 15 amino acids long. CDR3 in amino acids: CASSFSGRASGELFF. As DNA, the CDR3 is TGTGCCAGCAGTTTTAGCGGGAGGGCGTCCGGGGAGCTGTTTTTT.

V and J are TRBV30 and TRBJ2-7; D is ambiguous. The CDR3 spans 14 residues. Germline V gene lookup returns CDR1 GTSNPN and CDR2 SVGIG (reference sequence). V was cut by 0 bases and J by 7 bases, with 16 bases left in between. The CDR3 loop reads CAWSVRAVPLEQYF. The CDR3 DNA follows: TGTGCCTGGAGTGTACGGGCAGTCCCGTTGGAGCAGTACTTC.

V usage is TRBV7-8 and J usage is TRBJ1-1; TRBD1 might be the D (5 bases). The CDR3 covers 14 residues. Germline loops: CDR1 SGHVS, CDR2 FQNEAQ. The V gene lost 4 bases and the J gene lost 0 bases, with 9 bases spanning the gap. CDR3 sequence (DNA): TGTGCCAGCAGCTACGACAGATTGAACACTGAAGCTTTCTTT. It encodes CASSYDRLNTEAFF.

This clone was detected only once. This chain connects TRBV7-2 to TRBJ2-7; perhaps TRBD2 as D (6 bases). The germline V gene has CDR1 SGHTA and CDR2 FQGNSA. V was cut by 4 bases and J by 4 bases, with 8 bases left in between. This CDR3 has 12 residues. CDR3 residues: CASSSGLYEQYF. The CDR3 DNA reads as TGTGCCAGCAGCTCGGGACTTTACGAGCAGTACTTC.

This clone was detected only once. V and J are TRBV11-3 and TRBJ2-1, with D possibly matching TRBD2 (6 bases). V lost 3 bases, J lost 8 bases, and 11 bases lay in between. Germline V lookup: CDR1 SGHNT, CDR2 YENEEA. This CDR3 contains 13 residues. This chain's CDR3 is CASSLEGGDEQFF. DNA for the CDR3: TGTGCCAGCAGCTTGGAGGGTGGGGATGAGCAGTTCTTC. Using reference TRBV11-3 and TRBJ2-1 for the parts outside the CDR3, the full variable domain is EAGVVQSPRYKIIEKKQPVAFWCNPISGHNTLYWYLQNLGQGPELLIRYENEEAVDDSQLPKDRFSAERLKGVDSTLKIQPAELGDSAVYLCASSLEGGDEQFFGPGTRLTVL.

This chain's CDR3 is CASSLFGYGYTF. The CDR3, as DNA: TGTGCCAGCAGCTTGTTTGGATATGGCTACACCTTC. This chain uses TRBV5-6 with TRBJ1-2, with D unresolved. The CDR3 consists of 12 residues. Between the trimmed V and J ends, which lost 1 base and 5 bases, there was a span of 6 bases. The germline V gene has CDR1 SGHDT and CDR2 YYEEEE.

The rearrangement joins TRBV6-1 to TRBJ2-5; 8 nucleotides align to TRBD2. CDR3 length: 15 residues. Germline CDR1 MNHNS, CDR2 SASEGT. Trimming cost V 6 bases and J 0 bases; bases outside gene matches: 6. CDR3 protein: CASSPGGVYQETQYF. As DNA, the CDR3 is TGTGCCAGCAGCCCGGGGGGGGTGTACCAAGAGACCCAGTACTTC.

This clone was counted between two and nine times. The rearrangement joins TRBV7-9 to TRBJ2-7, with no clear D. Germline V gene data show CDR1 as SEHNR and CDR2 as FQNEAQ (reference sequence). V dropped 5 bases and J dropped 6 bases, with 8 bases sitting between them. The CDR3 covers 11 residues. This chain's CDR3 is CASSQSPEQYF. CDR3 in DNA: TGTGCCAGCAGCCAAAGCCCCGAGCAGTACTTC.

V and J are TRBV4-2 and TRBJ2-1; D remains ambiguous. This CDR3 spans 16 amino acids. Germline CDR1 is LGHNA and CDR2 is YNFKEQ. Trimming removed 0 bases at V and 0 bases at J, with 9 bases between. The CDR3 protein is CASSQDLRSSYNEQFF. The CDR3 DNA sequence: TGTGCCAGCAGCCAAGACCTTAGGAGCTCCTACAATGAGCAGTTCTTC.